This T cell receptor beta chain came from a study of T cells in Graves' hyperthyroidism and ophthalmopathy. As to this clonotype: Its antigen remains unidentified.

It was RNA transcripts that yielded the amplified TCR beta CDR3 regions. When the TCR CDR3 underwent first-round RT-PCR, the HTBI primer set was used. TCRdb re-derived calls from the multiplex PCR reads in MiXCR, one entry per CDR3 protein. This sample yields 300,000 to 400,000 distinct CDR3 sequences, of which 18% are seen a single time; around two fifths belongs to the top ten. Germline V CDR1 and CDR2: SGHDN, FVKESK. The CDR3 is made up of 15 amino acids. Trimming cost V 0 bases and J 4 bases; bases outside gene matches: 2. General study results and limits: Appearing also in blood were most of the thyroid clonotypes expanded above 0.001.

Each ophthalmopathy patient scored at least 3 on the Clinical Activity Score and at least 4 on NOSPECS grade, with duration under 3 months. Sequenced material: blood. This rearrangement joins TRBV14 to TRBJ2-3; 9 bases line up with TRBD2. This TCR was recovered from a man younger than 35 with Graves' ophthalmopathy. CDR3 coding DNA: TGTGCCAGCAGCCAAGATGGCGGGGGGGCAGATACGCAGTATTTT. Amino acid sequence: CASSQDGGGADTQYF.